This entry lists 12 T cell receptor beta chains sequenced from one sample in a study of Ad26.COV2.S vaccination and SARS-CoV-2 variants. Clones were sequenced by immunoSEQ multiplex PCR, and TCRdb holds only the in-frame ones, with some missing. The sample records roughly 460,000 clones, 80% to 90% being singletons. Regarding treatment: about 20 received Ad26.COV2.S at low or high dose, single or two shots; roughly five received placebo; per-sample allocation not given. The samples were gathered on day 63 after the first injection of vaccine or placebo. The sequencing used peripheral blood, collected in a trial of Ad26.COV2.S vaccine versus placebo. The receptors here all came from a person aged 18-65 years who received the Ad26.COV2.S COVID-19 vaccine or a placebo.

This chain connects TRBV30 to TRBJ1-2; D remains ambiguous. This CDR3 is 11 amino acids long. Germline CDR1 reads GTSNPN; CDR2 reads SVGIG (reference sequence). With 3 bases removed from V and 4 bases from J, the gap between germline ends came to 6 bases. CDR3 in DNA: TGTGCCTGGAGCGGCGGCTATGGCTACACCTTC. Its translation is CAWSGGYGYTF.

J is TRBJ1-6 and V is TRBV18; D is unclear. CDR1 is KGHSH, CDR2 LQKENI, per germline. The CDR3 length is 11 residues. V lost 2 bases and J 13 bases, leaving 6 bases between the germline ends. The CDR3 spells CASSPGKPLHF. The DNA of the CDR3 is TGTGCCAGCTCACCAGGGAAGCCCCTCCACTTT.

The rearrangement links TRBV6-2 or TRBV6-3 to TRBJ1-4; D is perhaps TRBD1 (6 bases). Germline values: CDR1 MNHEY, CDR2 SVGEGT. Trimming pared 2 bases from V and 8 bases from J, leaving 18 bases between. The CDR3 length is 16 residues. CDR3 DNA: TGTGCCAGCAGTTACGGGGCGACAGGCCGGTTAGAAAAACTGTTTTTT. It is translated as CASSYGATGRLEKLFF.

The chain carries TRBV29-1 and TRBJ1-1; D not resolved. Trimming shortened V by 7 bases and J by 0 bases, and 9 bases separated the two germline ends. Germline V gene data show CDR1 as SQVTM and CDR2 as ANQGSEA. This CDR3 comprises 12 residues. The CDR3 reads CSDHSVNTEAFF. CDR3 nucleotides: TGCAGCGATCACAGCGTGAACACTGAAGCTTTCTTT.

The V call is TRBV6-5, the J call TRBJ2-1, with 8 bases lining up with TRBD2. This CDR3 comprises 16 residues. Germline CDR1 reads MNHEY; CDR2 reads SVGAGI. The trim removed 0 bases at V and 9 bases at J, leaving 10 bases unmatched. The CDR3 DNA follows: TGTGCCAGCAGTTACTCGACGGGAGGGCCCTCGGGTGAGCAGTTCTTC. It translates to CASSYSTGGPSGEQFF.

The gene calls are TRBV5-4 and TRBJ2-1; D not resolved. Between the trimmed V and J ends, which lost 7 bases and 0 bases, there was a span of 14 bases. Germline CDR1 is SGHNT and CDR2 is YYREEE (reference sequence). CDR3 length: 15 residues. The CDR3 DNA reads TGTGCCAGCGCCCCGGAACCCGGCTCCTACAATGAGCAGTTCTTC. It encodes CASAPEPGSYNEQFF.

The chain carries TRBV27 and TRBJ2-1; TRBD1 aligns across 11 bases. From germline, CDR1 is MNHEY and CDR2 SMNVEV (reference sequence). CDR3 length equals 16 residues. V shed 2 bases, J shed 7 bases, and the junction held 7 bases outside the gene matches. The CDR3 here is CASSLIGTGGSNEQFF. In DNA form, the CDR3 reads TGTGCCAGCAGTTTAATCGGGACAGGGGGATCGAATGAGCAGTTCTTC.

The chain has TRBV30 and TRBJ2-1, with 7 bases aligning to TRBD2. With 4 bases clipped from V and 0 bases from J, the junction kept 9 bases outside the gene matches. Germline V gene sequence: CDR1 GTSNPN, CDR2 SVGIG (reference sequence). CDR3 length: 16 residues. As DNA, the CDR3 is TGTGCCTGGATCTCGCCGGGGGGACCCTCCTACAATGAGCAGTTCTTC. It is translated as CAWISPGGPSYNEQFF.

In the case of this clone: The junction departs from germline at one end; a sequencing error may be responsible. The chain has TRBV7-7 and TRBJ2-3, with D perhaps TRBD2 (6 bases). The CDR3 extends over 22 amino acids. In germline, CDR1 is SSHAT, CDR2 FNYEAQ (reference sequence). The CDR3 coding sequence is TGTGCTAGCAGTTTCTCTCCGACTAGTTTCGCTCTCTGGTCCACCATCAGAGATACGCAGTATTTT. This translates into CASSFSPTSFALWSTIRDTQYF.

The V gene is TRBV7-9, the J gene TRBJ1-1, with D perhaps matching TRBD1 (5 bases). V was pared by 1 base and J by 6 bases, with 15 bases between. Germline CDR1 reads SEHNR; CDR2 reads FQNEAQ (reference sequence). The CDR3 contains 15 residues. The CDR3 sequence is CASSLGQLGRAEAFF. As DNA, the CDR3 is TGTGCCAGCAGCTTAGGGCAGCTGGGCAGGGCTGAAGCTTTCTTT. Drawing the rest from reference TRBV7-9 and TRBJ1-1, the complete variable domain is DTGVSQNPRHKITKRGQNVTFRCDPISEHNRLYWYRQTLGQGPEFLTYFQNEAQLEKSRLLSDRFSAERPKGSFSTLEIQRTEQGDSAMYLCASSLGQLGRAEAFFGQGTRLTVV.

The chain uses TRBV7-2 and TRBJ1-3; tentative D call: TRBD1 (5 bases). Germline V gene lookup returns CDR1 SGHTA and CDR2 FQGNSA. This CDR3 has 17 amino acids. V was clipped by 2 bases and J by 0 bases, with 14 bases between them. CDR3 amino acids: CASSLNAGRNSGNTIYF. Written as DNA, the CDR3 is TGTGCCAGCAGCTTAAATGCGGGACGGAACTCTGGAAACACCATATATTTT. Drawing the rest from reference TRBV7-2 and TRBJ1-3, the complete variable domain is GAGVSQSPSNKVTEKGKDVELRCDPISGHTALYWYRQSLGQGLEFLIYFQGNSAPDKSGLPSDRFSAERTGGSVSTLTIQRTQQEDSAVYLCASSLNAGRNSGNTIYFGEGSWLTVV.

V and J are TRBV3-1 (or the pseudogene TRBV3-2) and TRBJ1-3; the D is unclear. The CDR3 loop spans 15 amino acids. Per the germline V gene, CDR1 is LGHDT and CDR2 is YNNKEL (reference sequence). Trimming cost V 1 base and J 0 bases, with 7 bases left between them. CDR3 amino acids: CASSQAGISGNTIYF. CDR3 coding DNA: TGTGCCAGCAGCCAAGCGGGGATCTCTGGAAACACCATATATTTT.